This is a list of T cell receptor beta chains from one sample in a study of CD8 T cells in ankylosing spondylitis. TCRdb re-called the 5' RACE reads through MiXCR, storing one row per CDR3 protein. The repertoire includes 300,000 to 350,000 distinct CDR3 sequences, under 14% of them detected once, and about a tenth sits in the top ten. Source material: blood, either unsorted or a sorted T cell fraction (not recorded which). These receptors originate from a female donor with ankylosing spondylitis or in good health (not recorded which). Each CDR3 is given with its conserved first and last residue. Fields, in order: D gene, J gene, V gene, clone size, CDR3 protein, CDR3 DNA. A D gene is named only where the DNA matches it firmly. The size entry is marked missing in some rows and otherwise reads once, few, many or a size class.

d_gene: .; j_gene: TRBJ2-7; v_gene: TRBV10-3; abundance: many; CDR3aa: CAISADYEQYF; CDR3nt: TGTGCCATCAGTGCCGACTACGAGCAGTACTTC
d_gene: .; j_gene: TRBJ2-1; v_gene: TRBV27; abundance: .; CDR3aa: CATSGTGLVYEQFF; CDR3nt: TGTGCCACCTCCGGGACTGGATTGGTTTATGAGCAGTTCTTC
d_gene: TRBD1; j_gene: TRBJ2-5; v_gene: TRBV28; abundance: .; CDR3aa: CASSARQGPGQETQYF; CDR3nt: TGTGCCAGCAGTGCCCGACAGGGGCCGGGGCAAGAGACCCAGTACTTC
d_gene: TRBD1; j_gene: TRBJ2-7; v_gene: TRBV6-1; abundance: few; CDR3aa: CASIGTVTYEQYF; CDR3nt: TGTGCCAGCATAGGGACAGTTACCTACGAGCAGTACTTC
d_gene: TRBD1; j_gene: TRBJ1-1; v_gene: TRBV11-2; abundance: .; CDR3aa: CASSSQGAWVGTEAFF; CDR3nt: TGTGCCAGCAGCTCCCAGGGGGCGTGGGTGGGGACTGAAGCTTTCTTT
d_gene: .; j_gene: TRBJ2-3; v_gene: TRBV29-1; abundance: many; CDR3aa: CSVGPTSGTDTQYF; CDR3nt: TGCAGCGTCGGACCCACATCAGGCACAGATACGCAGTATTTT
d_gene: TRBD1; j_gene: TRBJ1-5; v_gene: TRBV6-1; abundance: few; CDR3aa: CASSPGQRRGPQHF; CDR3nt: TGTGCCAGCAGCCCGGGACAGCGCAGGGGGCCCCAGCATTTT
d_gene: TRBD1; j_gene: TRBJ2-1; v_gene: TRBV13; abundance: few; CDR3aa: CASSLGGTGSYNEQFF; CDR3nt: TGTGCCAGCAGCTTAGGGGGGACAGGGTCCTACAATGAGCAGTTCTTC
d_gene: .; j_gene: TRBJ1-1; v_gene: TRBV12-3/TRBV12-4; abundance: many; CDR3aa: CASTGLRDTEAFF; CDR3nt: TGTGCCAGCACAGGGCTTAGGGACACTGAAGCTTTCTTT
d_gene: .; j_gene: TRBJ1-6; v_gene: TRBV3-1; abundance: many; CDR3aa: CASSQVGWKDRNSPLHF; CDR3nt: TGTGCCAGCAGCCAAGTCGGGTGGAAGGATCGAAATTCACCCCTCCACTTT
d_gene: .; j_gene: TRBJ2-1; v_gene: TRBV29-1; abundance: many; CDR3aa: CSGGIAYNEQFF; CDR3nt: TGCAGCGGGGGTATCGCCTACAATGAGCAGTTCTTC
d_gene: .; j_gene: TRBJ2-2; v_gene: TRBV5-1; abundance: few; CDR3aa: CASSYPEGPTGELFF; CDR3nt: TGCGCCAGCAGCTACCCAGAAGGTCCCACCGGGGAGCTGTTTTTT
d_gene: .; j_gene: TRBJ2-5; v_gene: TRBV19; abundance: few; CDR3aa: CASSTPGEGKTQYF; CDR3nt: TGTGCCAGTAGTACTCCGGGAGAGGGAAAGACCCAGTACTTC
d_gene: TRBD1; j_gene: TRBJ2-1; v_gene: TRBV27; abundance: .; CDR3aa: CASKVRQGAQAEQFF; CDR3nt: TGTGCCAGCAAGGTCAGGCAGGGGGCCCAGGCTGAGCAGTTCTTC
d_gene: TRBD1; j_gene: TRBJ2-3; v_gene: TRBV28; abundance: few; CDR3aa: CASSRLPGLGTGVPDTQYF; CDR3nt: TGTGCCAGCAGCCGCCTCCCGGGGTTGGGGACAGGGGTGCCAGATACGCAGTATTTT
d_gene: .; j_gene: TRBJ2-3; v_gene: TRBV20-1; abundance: many; CDR3aa: CSANSGDGHTDTQYF; CDR3nt: TGCAGTGCTAACTCAGGGGACGGGCACACAGATACGCAGTATTTT
d_gene: .; j_gene: TRBJ2-7; v_gene: TRBV15; abundance: many; CDR3aa: CATSRTLSSYEQYF; CDR3nt: TGTGCCACCAGCAGGACTCTTAGCTCCTACGAGCAGTACTTC
d_gene: TRBD1; j_gene: TRBJ2-2; v_gene: TRBV5-4; abundance: many; CDR3aa: CASSVGGQGGTGELFF; CDR3nt: TGTGCCAGCAGCGTCGGGGGACAGGGAGGAACCGGGGAGCTGTTTTTT
d_gene: TRBD1; j_gene: TRBJ1-5; v_gene: TRBV28; abundance: .; CDR3aa: CASSPQDRINQPQHF; CDR3nt: TGTGCCAGCAGTCCCCAGGACAGGATTAATCAGCCCCAGCATTTT
d_gene: TRBD2; j_gene: TRBJ2-1; v_gene: TRBV7-9; abundance: once; CDR3aa: CASNPGLAGIREFF; CDR3nt: TGTGCCAGCAACCCGGGACTAGCGGGAATTAGGGAGTTCTTC
d_gene: .; j_gene: TRBJ1-1; v_gene: TRBV20-1; abundance: .; CDR3aa: CSVVLGAMNTEAFF; CDR3nt: TGCAGTGTTGTCCTAGGGGCCATGAACACTGAAGCTTTCTTT
d_gene: .; j_gene: TRBJ2-6; v_gene: TRBV6-5; abundance: few; CDR3aa: CASSSSSTGANVLTF; CDR3nt: TGTGCCAGCAGTTCATCATCCACCGGGGCCAACGTCCTGACTTTC
d_gene: .; j_gene: TRBJ2-2; v_gene: TRBV5-6; abundance: many; CDR3aa: CASSPPGGRSTGELFF; CDR3nt: TGTGCCAGCAGCCCCCCCGGTGGCCGGAGCACCGGGGAGCTGTTTTTT
d_gene: .; j_gene: TRBJ2-1; v_gene: TRBV5-1; abundance: many; CDR3aa: CASSLSENYNEQFF; CDR3nt: TGCGCCAGCAGCTTGTCTGAAAACTACAATGAGCAGTTCTTC
d_gene: TRBD1; j_gene: TRBJ2-5; v_gene: TRBV5-1; abundance: .; CDR3aa: CASSSGTAQETQYF; CDR3nt: TGCGCCAGCAGCTCCGGGACAGCACAAGAGACCCAGTACTTC
d_gene: TRBD2; j_gene: TRBJ2-1; v_gene: TRBV12-3/TRBV12-4; abundance: many; CDR3aa: CASSRLAGVSYNEQFF; CDR3nt: TGTGCCAGCAGCCGACTAGCGGGAGTCTCCTACAATGAGCAGTTCTTC
d_gene: .; j_gene: TRBJ2-6; v_gene: TRBV3-1; abundance: .; CDR3aa: CASCQDLHTAGANVLTF; CDR3nt: TGTGCCTCCTGCCAAGACCTACATACCGCGGGGGCCAACGTCCTGACTTTC
d_gene: TRBD2; j_gene: TRBJ2-7; v_gene: TRBV20-1; abundance: many; CDR3aa: CSARALIGLAGGEQYF; CDR3nt: TGCAGTGCTAGAGCCCTAATAGGACTAGCGGGAGGCGAGCAGTACTTC
d_gene: TRBD2; j_gene: TRBJ2-3; v_gene: TRBV20-1; abundance: many; CDR3aa: CSARGTSGRSRDTQYF; CDR3nt: TGCAGTGCTAGGGGTACTAGCGGGAGGTCTCGGGATACGCAGTATTTT
d_gene: .; j_gene: TRBJ2-2; v_gene: TRBV3-1; abundance: .; CDR3aa: CASSRQGWTGELFF; CDR3nt: TGTGCCAGCAGCCGCCAGGGATGGACCGGGGAGCTGTTTTTT
d_gene: .; j_gene: TRBJ2-2; v_gene: TRBV10-2; abundance: .; CDR3aa: CASSSGWGANTGELFF; CDR3nt: TGCGCCAGCAGCTCCGGGTGGGGGGCGAACACCGGGGAGCTGTTTTTT
d_gene: TRBD1; j_gene: TRBJ1-3; v_gene: TRBV9; abundance: many; CDR3aa: CASSVEGTVSGNTIYF; CDR3nt: TGTGCCAGCAGCGTAGAAGGGACAGTCTCTGGAAACACCATATATTTT
d_gene: .; j_gene: TRBJ1-4; v_gene: TRBV24-1; abundance: many; CDR3aa: CATSDPGKGRGSEKLFF; CDR3nt: TGTGCCACCAGTGATCCAGGAAAAGGACGGGGCTCGGAAAAACTGTTTTTT
d_gene: .; j_gene: TRBJ2-2; v_gene: TRBV7-9; abundance: few; CDR3aa: CASSDLGTGELFF; CDR3nt: TGTGCCAGCAGCGACCTAGGCACCGGGGAGCTGTTTTTT
d_gene: .; j_gene: TRBJ2-7; v_gene: TRBV7-2; abundance: .; CDR3aa: CASSFTSQGEQYF; CDR3nt: TGTGCCAGCAGCTTTACTAGCCAGGGGGAGCAGTACTTC
d_gene: TRBD2; j_gene: TRBJ2-1; v_gene: TRBV5-1; abundance: many; CDR3aa: CASGIAGVNEQFF; CDR3nt: TGCGCCAGCGGGATAGCGGGAGTAAATGAGCAGTTCTTC
d_gene: .; j_gene: TRBJ2-2; v_gene: TRBV12-3/TRBV12-4; abundance: many; CDR3aa: CASSPQGSNTGELFF; CDR3nt: TGTGCCAGCAGCCCCCAGGGTTCGAACACCGGGGAGCTGTTTTTT
d_gene: .; j_gene: TRBJ2-7; v_gene: TRBV12-3/TRBV12-4; abundance: many; CDR3aa: CASRDNDFGEQYF; CDR3nt: TGTGCCAGCAGGGACAACGACTTTGGGGAGCAGTACTTC
d_gene: TRBD2; j_gene: TRBJ2-7; v_gene: TRBV10-2; abundance: many; CDR3aa: CASKYGTSLYF; CDR3nt: TGCGCCAGCAAGTATGGGACTAGCTTGTACTTC
d_gene: .; j_gene: TRBJ2-7; v_gene: TRBV20-1; abundance: .; CDR3aa: CSARDQQSYEQYF; CDR3nt: TGCAGTGCTAGAGATCAACAGAGCTACGAGCAGTACTTC
d_gene: .; j_gene: TRBJ2-7; v_gene: TRBV20-1; abundance: .; CDR3aa: CSASNLGGRYEQYF; CDR3nt: TGCAGTGCTTCAAATCTAGGGGGGCGGTACGAGCAGTACTTC
d_gene: .; j_gene: TRBJ2-2; v_gene: TRBV9; abundance: few; CDR3aa: CASSEAGELFF; CDR3nt: TGTGCCAGCAGCGAGGCCGGGGAGCTGTTTTTT
d_gene: TRBD1; j_gene: TRBJ1-6; v_gene: TRBV6-5; abundance: many; CDR3aa: CASSYSPGTGNSPLHF; CDR3nt: TGTGCCAGCAGTTACTCCCCCGGGACAGGGAATTCACCCCTCCACTTT
d_gene: .; j_gene: TRBJ2-1; v_gene: TRBV7-2; abundance: few; CDR3aa: CASSITLLNNEQFF; CDR3nt: TGTGCCAGCAGCATCACCCTACTAAACAATGAGCAGTTCTTC
d_gene: .; j_gene: TRBJ1-1; v_gene: TRBV7-9; abundance: few; CDR3aa: CASSWRDAGSGTEAFF; CDR3nt: TGTGCCAGCAGCTGGAGAGACGCTGGGTCGGGCACTGAAGCTTTCTTT
d_gene: .; j_gene: TRBJ2-1; v_gene: TRBV12-3/TRBV12-4; abundance: many; CDR3aa: CASSFYSHNEQFF; CDR3nt: TGTGCCAGCAGTTTTTACAGCCACAATGAGCAGTTCTTC
d_gene: .; j_gene: TRBJ1-2; v_gene: TRBV20-1; abundance: few; CDR3aa: CSAREAAANYGYTF; CDR3nt: TGCAGTGCTAGAGAGGCAGCAGCTAACTATGGCTACACCTTC
d_gene: .; j_gene: TRBJ1-5; v_gene: TRBV20-1; abundance: many; CDR3aa: CSARDQWGRVDQPQHF; CDR3nt: TGCAGTGCTAGAGATCAATGGGGGCGCGTGGATCAGCCCCAGCATTTT
d_gene: .; j_gene: TRBJ2-5; v_gene: TRBV4-2; abundance: few; CDR3aa: CASSQWDTQYF; CDR3nt: TGTGCCAGCAGCCAATGGGACACCCAGTACTTC
d_gene: TRBD1; j_gene: TRBJ1-2; v_gene: TRBV28; abundance: many; CDR3aa: CASSRTTGGNYGYTF; CDR3nt: TGTGCCAGCAGTCGTACGACAGGGGGCAACTATGGCTACACCTTC
d_gene: .; j_gene: TRBJ2-7; v_gene: TRBV12-3/TRBV12-4; abundance: many; CDR3aa: CASSFWGVGEQYF; CDR3nt: TGTGCCAGCAGTTTCTGGGGCGTAGGCGAGCAGTACTTC
d_gene: TRBD2; j_gene: TRBJ2-3; v_gene: TRBV5-1; abundance: .; CDR3aa: CASSKGSLAGGSYTDTQYF; CDR3nt: TGCGCCAGCAGCAAAGGCAGCCTAGCGGGGGGGTCCTACACAGATACGCAGTATTTT
d_gene: .; j_gene: TRBJ1-1; v_gene: TRBV27; abundance: many; CDR3aa: CASSLNLDWSKAFF; CDR3nt: TGTGCCAGCAGTTTAAATTTAGACTGGAGTAAAGCTTTCTTT
d_gene: .; j_gene: TRBJ1-3; v_gene: TRBV15; abundance: .; CDR3aa: CATSRGSPRGGNTIYF; CDR3nt: TGTGCCACCAGCAGGGGGTCACCGCGGGGAGGAAACACCATATATTTT
d_gene: TRBD2; j_gene: TRBJ2-1; v_gene: TRBV5-1; abundance: many; CDR3aa: CASSVLADRNEQFF; CDR3nt: TGCGCCAGCAGCGTACTAGCGGATAGAAATGAGCAGTTCTTC
d_gene: TRBD1; j_gene: TRBJ1-2; v_gene: TRBV12-3/TRBV12-4; abundance: .; CDR3aa: CASSLQTGICYTF; CDR3nt: TGTGCCAGCAGTCTCCAGACAGGGATCTGCTACACCTTC
d_gene: .; j_gene: TRBJ2-7; v_gene: TRBV12-3/TRBV12-4; abundance: .; CDR3aa: CASSPHPQGAEQYF; CDR3nt: TGTGCCAGCAGTCCCCATCCCCAGGGCGCCGAGCAGTACTTC
d_gene: .; j_gene: TRBJ2-3; v_gene: TRBV7-9; abundance: few; CDR3aa: CASSRLDRRLTDTQYF; CDR3nt: TGTGCCAGCAGCCGACTGGACCGACGATTAACAGATACGCAGTATTTT
d_gene: .; j_gene: TRBJ2-1; v_gene: TRBV20-1; abundance: many; CDR3aa: CSARTGPSYNEQFF; CDR3nt: TGCAGTGCTAGAACAGGCCCATCCTACAATGAGCAGTTCTTC